This TCR delta chain emerged from a study of gamma-delta chains in newborns, infants, children. V was clipped by 2 bases and J by 2 bases; unmatched bases: 9. CDR1 is GEAIGNYY and CDR2 is EKD in the germline V gene. This CDR3 is built from 17 residues. TCRdb called clones anew from the reads with CATT. The sample contains 4,000 to 4,500 delta-chain clones, less than 7% of which appear only once. The sequence was obtained from a child who was a newborn, infant or young child, either healthy, febrile or measles-vaccinated (not recorded which). The chain links TRDV2 to TRDJ2, with 8 bases aligning to TRDD3. Sequences were obtained from blood. The CDR3 nucleotides read TGTGCCTGTGACAACTGGGGGCTGCATCCATTGACAGCACAACTCTTCTTT. It encodes CACDNWGLHPLTAQLFF.